This TCR beta chain was sequenced for a study of T cells in Graves' hyperthyroidism and ophthalmopathy. Findings and caveats of the study: Median prediction lead before ophthalmopathy onset was around 6.9 months with the model. Appearing also in blood were most of the thyroid clonotypes expanded above 0.001.

Diagnoses were established using clinical symptoms, serum thyroxine and TRAb, thyroid ultrasound and orbital computed tomography. PBMCs were sourced from roughly 9.1 ml fresh peripheral blood. V was clipped by 0 bases and J by 4 bases; unmatched bases: 6. This CDR3 has 16 residues. The germline CDR1 and CDR2 sequences are SGDLS and YYNGEE. Note on this clonotype: Its antigen is unidentified.

RNA transcripts yielded amplified TCR beta CDR3 regions. First-round RT-PCR with HTBI primers amplified the TCR CDR3 region. TCRdb passed the multiplex PCR reads through MiXCR, listing each CDR3 protein once. Of approximately 300,000 distinct CDR3 sequences listed, about 17% are singletons. The sequencing input was blood. The TCR sequence derives from a woman aged 55-69 years with Graves' ophthalmopathy. V and J are TRBV9 and TRBJ2-1; TRBD1 aligns across 8 bases. The CDR3 loop reads CASSVGPGQAYNEQFF. The CDR3 DNA follows: TGTGCCAGCAGCGTAGGACCGGGACAGGCTTACAATGAGCAGTTCTTC.